The entry below gives a single TCR beta chain sequence along with its context. Its antigen is not known. Germline is not matched at one junction end, which may reflect a read error. The data belong to a study of T-cell memory formation after mild COVID-19. TCRdb re-called the 5' RACE reads through MiXCR, storing one row per CDR3 protein. The table includes 180,000 or so distinct CDR3 sequences, about a sixth detected once. Per the germline V gene, CDR1 is SGHVS and CDR2 is FQNEAQ. CDR3 size: 14 residues. Study-level findings and limits: CM and EM subsets held most contracting CD4+ clones; EMRA held CD8+ ones.

The origin of this receptor is an adult woman who had mild COVID-19 (a few samples of this study predate the infection). Cell type and time point are not known. The chain has TRBV7-8 and TRBJ2-5; D may be TRBD2 (7 bases). The specimen was PBMCs or a T cell subset sorted from them (not recorded which). CDR3 protein: CASSLGGVQETQYF. In DNA, the CDR3 is TGTGCCAGCAGTTTAGGGGGGGTCCAAGAGACCCAGTACTTC.